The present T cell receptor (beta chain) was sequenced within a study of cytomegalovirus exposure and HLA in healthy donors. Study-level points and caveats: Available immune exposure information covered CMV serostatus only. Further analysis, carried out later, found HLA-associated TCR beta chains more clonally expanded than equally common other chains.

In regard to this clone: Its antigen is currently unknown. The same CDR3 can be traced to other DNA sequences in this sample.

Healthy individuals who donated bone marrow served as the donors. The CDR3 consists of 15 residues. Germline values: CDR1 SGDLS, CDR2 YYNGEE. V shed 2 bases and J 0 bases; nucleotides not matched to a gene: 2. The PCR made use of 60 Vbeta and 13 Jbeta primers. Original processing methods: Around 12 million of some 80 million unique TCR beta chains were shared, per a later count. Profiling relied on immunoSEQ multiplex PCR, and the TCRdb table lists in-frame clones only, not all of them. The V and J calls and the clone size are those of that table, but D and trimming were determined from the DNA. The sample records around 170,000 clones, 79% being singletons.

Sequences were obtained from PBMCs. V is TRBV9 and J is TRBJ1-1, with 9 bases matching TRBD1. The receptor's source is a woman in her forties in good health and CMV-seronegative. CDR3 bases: TGTGCCAGCAGCGTGACAGGGGGAATGAACACTGAAGCTTTCTTT. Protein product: CASSVTGGMNTEAFF.